This record covers a single T cell receptor beta chain. The data belong to a study of blood T cell repertoires in COVID-19. The overall study: Spain, Italy and the United States supplied samples that represented acute and convalescent COVID-19. PBMCs, B-cell-depleted T cells, or T cells provided the cDNA or gDNA that made up the material.

As processed by the authors: Reference gene primer amplification gave nucleated cell count estimates. Measured with immunoSEQ multiplex PCR; TCRdb has only the in-frame clones, and not every one. The V and J calls and clone size come from that table; D and trimming were worked out from the DNA. The data show more than 200,000 clones, with 75% to 90% seen just once and around 26% held by the top ten. V shed 5 bases and J 2 bases; nucleotides not matched to a gene: 10. This CDR3 has 16 amino acids. Germline-derived CDR1 and CDR2 are MDHEN and SYDVKM. The TCR originated in a man between 40 and 49 years old with acute or convalescent COVID-19. Sequencing input: peripheral blood. The rearrangement links TRBV28 to TRBJ2-3; 7 nucleotides line up with TRBD1. The CDR3 sequence: CASSQLYRGPTDTQYF. The CDR3 bases are TGTGCCAGCAGTCAATTATACAGGGGCCCCACAGATACGCAGTATTTT.